One sample yielded the 28 T cell receptor beta chains listed below, sequenced in a study of blood T cell repertoires in COVID-19. TCRdb's table, derived via immunoSEQ multiplex PCR, lists solely in-frame clones and lacks some. The sample lists hundreds of thousands of clones, 80% to 90% seen once, with 2% to 3% in the top ten. The sequenced sample consisted of PBMCs or T cells enriched from blood (not recorded which). These receptors were taken from a woman in her late teens or twenties who had recovered from COVID-19.

This sequence joins TRBV19 and TRBJ1-1, with D unresolved. This CDR3 spans 11 amino acids. Trimming stripped 5 bases from V and 4 bases from J, with 5 bases between. CDR1 LNHDA and CDR2 SQIVND come from the germline V gene (reference sequence). In DNA, the CDR3 is TGTGCCAGTAGTGGCCTCACTGAAGCTTTCTTT. As protein: CASSGLTEAFF.

V usage is TRBV6-1 and J usage is TRBJ1-6; D possibly corresponds to TRBD1 (6 bases). The V end was cut by 3 bases, the J end by 10 bases, with 10 bases between. Germline V lookup: CDR1 MNHNS, CDR2 SASEGT. The CDR3 runs 13 residues. The CDR3 reads CASSEPGDSPLHF. In DNA, the CDR3 is TGTGCCAGCAGTGAGCCAGGGGACTCACCCCTCCACTTT.

V is TRBV6-5 and J is TRBJ1-1; D remains unclear. V lost 5 bases and J 1 base, leaving 8 bases between the germline ends. This CDR3 has 13 residues. CDR1 and CDR2 from the germline V gene are MNHEY and SVGAGI. The CDR3 spells CASSRGWNTEAFF. The DNA for the CDR3 is TGTGCCAGCAGTCGCGGGTGGAACACTGAAGCTTTCTTT.

The CDR3 sequence is CASSVRDRGQTQYF. The CDR3 DNA follows: TGTGCCAGCAGCGTCCGGGACAGGGGGCAGACCCAGTACTTC. The chain has TRBV5-4 and TRBJ2-5; the match to TRBD1 covers 12 bases. V gave up 4 bases and J gave up 6 bases; unmatched junction bases: 4. Per the germline V gene, CDR1 is SGHNT and CDR2 is YYREEE (reference sequence). CDR3 length equals 14 residues.

The chain has TRBV4-2 and TRBJ1-3; D possibly corresponds to TRBD1 (6 bases). This CDR3 is built from 21 residues. From germline, CDR1 is LGHNA and CDR2 YNFKEQ. Trimming cost V 1 base and J 0 bases, with 25 bases left between them. The CDR3 sequence is CASSQAQRGGDEVGSGNTIYF. CDR3 in DNA: TGTGCCAGCAGCCAAGCTCAGAGGGGGGGTGATGAAGTGGGCTCTGGAAACACCATATATTTT.

The chain links TRBV11-3 to TRBJ2-3, with 9 positions matching TRBD1. Looked up from germline, CDR1 is SGHNT and CDR2 is YENEEA. The CDR3 runs to 16 residues. The V segment lost 5 bases and the J segment 4 bases; nucleotides outside the gene matches: 10. The CDR3, as DNA: TGTGCCAGCAGCCCCCGGACAGGGGAAGGATCAGATACGCAGTATTTT. This sequence encodes CASSPRTGEGSDTQYF.

The J gene is TRBJ2-7, the V gene TRBV2; D is possibly TRBD2 (5 bases). Looked up from germline, CDR1 is SNHLY and CDR2 is FYNNEI. V lost 1 base to trimming and J lost 7 bases, with 8 bases between them. The CDR3 has 12 amino acids. The DNA for the CDR3 is TGTGCCAGCAGTGAAGGAGGGAGAGAGCAGTACTTC. Amino acid sequence: CASSEGGREQYF.

The rearrangement links TRBV28 to TRBJ1-5; 7 bases match TRBD1. Germline values: CDR1 MDHEN, CDR2 SYDVKM. The CDR3 is 14 amino acids. Trimming cost V 7 bases and J 11 bases; bases outside gene matches: 14. The CDR3 DNA is TGTGCCAGCACCATAGGGGGCCAGGGGCGGACCCAGCATTTT. Its protein product is CASTIGGQGRTQHF.

In its sample, this clone was seen a few times. The gene calls are TRBV6-4 and TRBJ2-1, with 8 bases lining up with TRBD2. Per germline, CDR1 MRHNA and CDR2 SNTAGT. V lost 5 bases to trimming and J lost 7 bases; unmatched junction nucleotides: 10. The CDR3 is made up of 15 amino acids. The CDR3 is CASSPSTGGANEQFF. CDR3 sequence (DNA): TGTGCCAGCAGTCCTTCTACCGGGGGGGCGAATGAGCAGTTCTTC.

The chain is built from TRBV5-8 and TRBJ1-5; D not resolved. The CDR3 sequence is 15 residues long. Per germline, CDR1 SGHTS and CDR2 YDEGEE. The V end was cut by 1 base, the J end by 6 bases, with 14 bases between. The CDR3 here is CASSLRNEWAQPQHF. In nucleotides, the CDR3 is TGTGCCAGCAGCTTGCGAAACGAGTGGGCTCAGCCCCAGCATTTT. Supplemented by reference TRBV5-8 and TRBJ1-5, the full variable domain reads EAGVTQSPTHLIKTRGQQATLRCSPISGHTSVYWYQQALGLGLQFLLWYDEGEERNRGNFPPRFSGRQFPNYSSELNVNALELEDSALYLCASSLRNEWAQPQHFGDGTRLSIL.

This clone was recorded only once. The chain combines TRBV12-3 or TRBV12-4 with TRBJ2-3; no firm D call. Trimming pared 3 bases from V and 4 bases from J, leaving 5 bases between. The CDR3 is 12 residues long. The CDR3 loop reads CASSFFSDTQYF. The CDR3 DNA sequence: TGTGCCAGCAGTTTCTTTTCAGATACGCAGTATTTT.

The genes are TRBV10-1 and TRBJ2-3, with 7 bases matching TRBD2. The germline V gene has CDR1 WNHNN and CDR2 SYGVQD (reference sequence). The CDR3 extends over 16 amino acids. J gave up 1 base and V 0 bases, and 4 bases lay outside the gene matches. CDR3 sequence reads: CASSESRRGGTDTQYF. DNA of the CDR3: TGCGCCAGCAGTGAGTCGCGACGGGGGGGCACAGATACGCAGTATTTT.

V and J are TRBV4-2 and TRBJ2-3; 11 bases are a match to TRBD2. This CDR3 has 16 amino acids. V lost 2 bases and J lost 1; bases outside the gene matches: 2. Germline CDR1 reads LGHNA; CDR2 reads YNFKEQ. CDR3 DNA sequence: TGTGCCAGCAGCCAACCGGGACTAGCGGGCACAGATACGCAGTATTTT. This encodes CASSQPGLAGTDTQYF.

The rearrangement uses TRBV5-8 and TRBJ1-1; 10 nucleotides agree with TRBD1. CDR3 length: 15 residues. Per germline, CDR1 SGHTS and CDR2 YDEGEE. The ends lost 4 bases at V and 4 bases at J; junction bases unmatched: 7. The DNA for the CDR3 is TGTGCCAGCAGCCCGACAGGGGGCGGGAGCACTGAAGCTTTCTTT. Translated: CASSPTGGGSTEAFF.

The sample holds one count of this clone. The gene calls are TRBV30 and TRBJ2-1; 9 bases are shared with TRBD2. After removal of 5 bases from V and 3 bases from J, the junction contained 5 bases not matched to a gene. CDR1 is GTSNPN, CDR2 SVGIG, per germline (reference sequence). The CDR3 is 14 residues long. The CDR3 region has the DNA TGTGCCTGGGCTAGCGGGGTTCACTACAATGAGCAGTTCTTC. It yields the protein CAWASGVHYNEQFF.

This chain uses TRBV18 with TRBJ2-7, with 10 bases identical to TRBD1. CDR1 and CDR2 from the germline V gene are KGHSH and LQKENI. V lost 5 bases to trimming and J lost 2 bases; unmatched junction nucleotides: 6. This CDR3 comprises 15 residues. The CDR3 DNA reads TGTGCCAGCTCAGCCGGACAGGGGGTCGCCTACGAGCAGTACTTC. Translated: CASSAGQGVAYEQYF. The full variable domain, its missing parts supplied by reference TRBV18 and TRBJ2-7, is NAGVMQNPRHLVRRRGQEARLRCSPMKGHSHVYWYRQLPEEGLKFMVYLQKENIIDESGMPKERFSAEFPKEGPSILRIQQVVRGDSAAYFCASSAGQGVAYEQYFGPGTRLTVT.

This rearrangement joins TRBV18 to TRBJ2-3; TRBD2 aligns across 7 bases. The length of the CDR3 is 16 residues. CDR1 KGHSH and CDR2 LQKENI come from the germline V gene. J was trimmed by 2 bases and V by 5 bases; bases with no gene match: 10. CDR3: CASSTGAGVVTDTQYF. In nucleotides, the CDR3 is TGTGCCAGCTCAACCGGGGCGGGGGTTGTCACAGATACGCAGTATTTT.

The rearrangement links TRBV12-3 or TRBV12-4 to TRBJ1-1; unclear D gene. V lost 7 bases and J 0 bases, leaving 9 bases between the germline ends. CDR3 length equals 13 residues. The DNA of the CDR3 is TGTGCCAGCACCCTGAACATGAACACTGAAGCTTTCTTT. As protein: CASTLNMNTEAFF.

The chain recombines TRBV28 with TRBJ1-2, with 10 bases aligning to TRBD1. V trimming: 1 base; J trimming: 4 bases; junction bases outside the gene matches: 6. There are 16 residues in the CDR3. CDR1 and CDR2 (germline): MDHEN, SYDVKM. The chain's CDR3 is CASSLSGTGALYGYTF. In nucleotides, the CDR3 is TGTGCCAGCAGTTTATCCGGGACAGGGGCCCTCTATGGCTACACCTTC.

This clone was counted a single time. The chain couples TRBV3-1 (or the pseudogene TRBV3-2) to TRBJ2-7; 9 bases agree with TRBD2. The J segment lost 1 base and the V segment lost 0 bases, leaving 4 bases of the junction unmatched. This CDR3 comprises 16 residues. Germline values: CDR1 LGHDT, CDR2 YNNKEL (reference sequence). The CDR3: CASSQEGGGASYEQYF. CDR3 nucleotide sequence: TGTGCCAGCAGCCAAGAGGGCGGGGGGGCATCCTACGAGCAGTACTTC.

The chain combines TRBV2 with TRBJ2-1, with 10 nucleotides matching TRBD2. Looked up from germline, CDR1 is SNHLY and CDR2 is FYNNEI. Germline trimming cut 5 bases from V and 15 bases from J; bases unmatched to any gene: 1. This CDR3 comprises 10 residues. DNA of the CDR3: TGTGCCAGCAGTAGCGGGGGGGCGTTCTTC. Its protein is CASSSGGAFF.

The V gene is TRBV3-1 (or the pseudogene TRBV3-2), the J gene TRBJ1-1; 8 nucleotides agree with TRBD1. Germline CDR1 reads LGHDT; CDR2 reads YNNKEL (reference sequence). V trimming: 1 base; J trimming: 4 bases; junction bases outside the gene matches: 11. This CDR3 spans 17 amino acids. CDR3 loop: CASSQGGQGGKPTEAFF. The CDR3 DNA sequence: TGTGCCAGCAGCCAAGGAGGACAGGGAGGAAAACCCACTGAAGCTTTCTTT.

The chain combines TRBV6-6 with TRBJ2-7; D not resolved. The CDR3 has 14 residues. Germline V gene lookup returns CDR1 MNHNY and CDR2 SVGAGI (reference sequence). V was clipped by 7 bases and J by 0 bases, with 13 bases between them. CDR3 loop: CASKISTLSYEQYF. CDR3 DNA sequence: TGTGCCAGCAAAATTTCGACACTCTCCTACGAGCAGTACTTC.

The chain joins TRBV30 to TRBJ2-7; perhaps TRBD1 as D (5 bases). CDR3 size: 12 residues. Germline CDR1 GTSNPN, CDR2 SVGIG (reference sequence). V was pared by 6 bases and J by 6 bases, with 15 bases between. The CDR3 nucleotides are TGTGCCTGCCGGACATACCTGGGCGAGCAGTACTTC. It yields the protein CACRTYLGEQYF.

This sequence joins TRBV6-1 and TRBJ1-3; TRBD1 agrees at 7 bases. CDR3 length: 19 residues. Germline V lookup: CDR1 MNHNS, CDR2 SASEGT. Trimming removed 3 bases from V and 0 bases from J; junction bases left unmatched: 14. CDR3 DNA sequence: TGTGCCAGCAGTGATTTTGTGGACAGGTATCAACGCTCTGGAAACACCATATATTTT. Residues: CASSDFVDRYQRSGNTIYF.

J is TRBJ2-7 and V is TRBV27; 10 bases are a match to TRBD1. The CDR3 length is 15 residues. Germline V gives CDR1 MNHEY, CDR2 SMNVEV (reference sequence). J lost 1 base, V lost 4 bases, and 4 bases had no gene match. In DNA form, the CDR3 reads TGTGCCAGCAGTTCCGGGACAGGGGCTTCCTACGAGCAGTACTTC. It yields the protein CASSSGTGASYEQYF.

This chain links TRBV12-3 or TRBV12-4 with TRBJ1-2; D not resolved. V was clipped by 3 bases and J by 4 bases, with 9 bases between them. The CDR3 totals 13 residues. Here the CDR3 reads CASSLRNGYGYTF. For the CDR3, the DNA is TGTGCCAGCAGTTTGAGGAACGGCTATGGCTACACCTTC.

This clone was picked up one time. V and J are TRBV5-1 and TRBJ2-3, with D uncertain. Germline V gene sequence: CDR1 SGHRS, CDR2 YFSETQ. The CDR3 is 15 amino acids. With 3 bases removed from V and 2 bases from J, the gap between germline ends came to 13 bases. The CDR3 loop is CASSSRSIATDTQYF. CDR3 sequence (DNA): TGCGCCAGCAGCTCGCGGAGTATAGCCACAGATACGCAGTATTTT.